These T cell receptor beta chains were read from a single sample in a study of response to subunit inactivated influenza vaccine. TCRdb analysed the RT-PCR reads with MiXCR anew, one entry per CDR3 protein. The sample lists more than 550,000 distinct CDR3 sequences, 12% occurring once. Sequencing was performed on PBMCs from blood, taken on the day of vaccination. All receptors derive from a man aged 50-60 years who received an inactivated influenza vaccine. Each CDR3 is given with its conserved first and last residue. The order of the fields is V gene, clone size, D gene, J gene, CDR3 protein, CDR3 DNA. D genes are given only for firm matches. Size values are once, few and many counts, or a class for expanded clones, and some rows have none.

TRBV7-2	few	TRBD1	TRBJ1-1	CASSLAGTGGTEAFF	TGTGCCAGCAGCTTAGCCGGGACAGGGGGCACTGAAGCTTTCTTT
TRBV29-1	many	NA	TRBJ1-2	CSVDQSPGHTNYGYTF	TGCAGCGTTGATCAGTCTCCCGGACACACGAACTATGGCTACACCTTC
TRBV12-3/TRBV12-4	many	TRBD2	TRBJ2-7	CASSSFILAGVSYEQYF	TGTGCCAGCAGTTCATTCATCCTAGCGGGCGTTTCCTACGAGCAGTACTTC
TRBV12-3/TRBV12-4	few	NA	TRBJ1-2	CASSYRDYGYTF	TGTGCCAGCAGTTATCGGGACTATGGCTACACCTTC
TRBV6-2/TRBV6-3	NA	TRBD1	TRBJ2-2	CASSYRDRNTGELFF	TGTGCCAGCAGTTATCGGGACAGGAACACCGGGGAGCTGTTTTTT
TRBV7-9	NA	NA	TRBJ1-5	CASSFESGNQPQHF	TGTGCCAGCAGCTTCGAGTCGGGCAATCAGCCCCAGCATTTT
TRBV12-3/TRBV12-4	few	TRBD1	TRBJ1-4	CASSRKTGTNEKLFF	TGTGCCAGCAGTCGAAAGACAGGGACTAATGAAAAACTGTTTTTT
TRBV6-2/TRBV6-3	NA	TRBD2	TRBJ2-7	CASRISGSSYEQYF	TGTGCCAGCAGAATTAGCGGGAGTTCCTACGAGCAGTACTTC
TRBV28	many	NA	TRBJ1-5	CASMPGNVIRPQHF	TGTGCCAGCATGCCGGGGAACGTAATCCGACCCCAGCATTTT
TRBV5-5	NA	NA	TRBJ2-3	CASSWSADTQYF	TGTGCCAGCAGCTGGAGTGCGGATACGCAGTATTTT
TRBV24-1	many	TRBD2	TRBJ2-1	CATSGDSGSFNEQFF	TGTGCCACCAGTGGGGATAGCGGGAGTTTCAATGAGCAGTTCTTC
TRBV2	many	TRBD2	TRBJ2-2	CASAGDGELFF	TGTGCCAGCGCGGGGGACGGGGAGCTGTTTTTT
TRBV5-1	few	NA	TRBJ2-1	CASCPASSYNEQFF	TGCGCCAGCTGCCCCGCAAGCTCCTACAATGAGCAGTTCTTC
TRBV24-1	NA	TRBD1	TRBJ2-1	CATSDPTGAYNEQFF	TGTGCCACCAGTGACCCGACAGGGGCGTACAATGAGCAGTTCTTC
TRBV20-1	few	TRBD1	TRBJ1-2	CSVSDRGHYGYTF	TGCAGTGTCTCGGACAGGGGGCACTATGGCTACACCTTC
TRBV2	few	NA	TRBJ2-3	CASSDMASTDTQYF	TGTGCCAGCAGTGACATGGCCTCCACAGATACGCAGTATTTT
TRBV25-1	many	TRBD1	TRBJ1-1	CASSDPRTGGFTEAFF	TGTGCCAGCAGTGACCCTCGGACAGGGGGCTTCACTGAAGCTTTCTTT
TRBV19	NA	NA	TRBJ2-6	CASSIVLTSGANVLTF	TGTGCCAGTAGTATCGTCCTTACCTCTGGGGCCAACGTCCTGACTTTC
TRBV28	few	TRBD1	TRBJ2-4	CASSSQGARSIQYF	TGTGCCAGCAGTTCACAGGGGGCGCGAAGTATTCAGTACTTC
TRBV28	NA	NA	TRBJ2-7	CASSGPTEPYEQYF	TGTGCCAGCTCGGGGCCGACGGAACCCTACGAGCAGTACTTC
TRBV20-1	many	TRBD2	TRBJ2-1	CSAGGLAGTHNEQFF	TGCAGTGCTGGCGGACTAGCGGGAACACACAATGAGCAGTTCTTC
TRBV6-5	NA	NA	TRBJ2-2	CASSYSDRNTGELFF	TGTGCCAGCAGTTACTCCGACAGGAACACCGGGGAGCTGTTTTTT
TRBV12-3/TRBV12-4	few	TRBD1	TRBJ1-1	CASSVTTGDTEAFF	TGTGCCAGCAGCGTAACCACAGGGGACACTGAAGCTTTCTTT
TRBV2	few	TRBD2	TRBJ2-2	CASSSSGGANTGELFF	TGTGCCAGCAGTTCTAGCGGGGGGGCAAACACCGGGGAGCTGTTTTTT
TRBV7-8	NA	TRBD1	TRBJ2-3	CASSKDRVPVDTQYF	TGTGCCAGCAGCAAGGACAGGGTACCGGTTGATACGCAGTATTTT
TRBV6-2/TRBV6-3	few	NA	TRBJ1-2	CAGMGAGSGYTF	TGTGCCGGAATGGGAGCCGGGTCGGGCTACACCTTC
TRBV13	NA	NA	TRBJ2-7	CASSPFGRRREQYF	TGTGCCAGCAGCCCCTTTGGACGTCGACGGGAGCAGTACTTC
TRBV28	few	TRBD2	TRBJ2-1	CASSSSKRGSYNEQFF	TGTGCCAGCAGCAGCTCGAAGCGGGGCTCCTACAATGAGCAGTTCTTC
TRBV5-5	NA	TRBD2	TRBJ2-3	CASSLEGGGAETQYF	TGTGCCAGCAGCTTGGAAGGCGGGGGGGCGGAGACGCAGTATTTT
TRBV28	many	NA	TRBJ2-3	CASRDSRTDTQYF	TGTGCCAGCAGAGACAGTCGCACAGATACGCAGTATTTT
TRBV9	NA	NA	TRBJ2-2	CASSVLGTNTGELFF	TGTGCCAGCAGCGTCCTGGGAACGAACACCGGGGAGCTGTTTTTT
TRBV29-1	many	TRBD1	TRBJ2-1	CSVVGGGRNEQFF	TGCAGCGTTGTAGGGGGCGGGCGGAATGAGCAGTTCTTC
TRBV4-3	many	NA	TRBJ2-1	CASSQRLAGEQFF	TGCGCCAGCAGCCAACGCCTAGCAGGGGAGCAGTTCTTC
TRBV20-1	NA	NA	TRBJ2-7	CSAYRVYEQYF	TGCAGTGCGTACAGGGTCTACGAGCAGTACTTC
TRBV20-1	NA	NA	TRBJ1-5	CSASVAGWQPQHF	TGCAGTGCTAGTGTCGCGGGGTGGCAGCCCCAGCATTTT
TRBV7-9	few	TRBD1	TRBJ2-2	CASRQAIGTGYTGELFF	TGTGCCAGCAGACAAGCGATCGGGACAGGGTACACCGGGGAGCTGTTTTTT
TRBV7-3	few	TRBD1	TRBJ2-2	CASAPNVGQGATGELFF	TGTGCCAGCGCACCTAACGTTGGACAGGGGGCGACCGGGGAGCTGTTTTTT
TRBV30	few	NA	TRBJ2-5	CAWRPPQSCPF	TGTGCCTGGAGACCCCCCCAATCCTGTCCCTTC
TRBV6-4	few	TRBD2	TRBJ2-5	CAKTDGLAGQETQYF	TGTGCCAAAACGGATGGACTAGCGGGACAAGAGACCCAGTACTTC
TRBV20-1	NA	NA	TRBJ1-2	CSANKPLGVYGYTF	TGCAGTGCTAACAAGCCCCTAGGGGTCTATGGCTACACCTTC
TRBV12-3/TRBV12-4	NA	TRBD2	TRBJ2-1	CASSSVLAGPSYNEQFF	TGTGCCAGCAGTTCAGTACTAGCGGGGCCCTCCTACAATGAGCAGTTCTTC
TRBV7-8	few	NA	TRBJ2-1	CASSLVLTRLGYNEQFF	TGTGCCAGCAGCTTAGTCCTGACTCGGCTAGGCTACAATGAGCAGTTCTTC
TRBV4-2	few	TRBD1	TRBJ1-2	CASSHHGQGMYGYTF	TGTGCCAGCAGCCACCACGGACAGGGGATGTATGGCTACACCTTC
TRBV12-3/TRBV12-4	few	NA	TRBJ2-7	CASSKRGKMREQYF	TGTGCCAGCAGTAAGAGGGGTAAAATGCGCGAGCAGTACTTC
TRBV18	NA	TRBD1	TRBJ2-7	CASSLRPGQGPGEQYF	TGTGCCAGCTCCCTGAGACCGGGACAGGGACCTGGAGAGCAGTACTTC
TRBV10-3	NA	TRBD2	TRBJ2-3	CAISEGSSGTRDTQYF	TGTGCCATCAGTGAGGGGTCTAGCGGGACGAGGGATACGCAGTATTTT
TRBV4-3	few	NA	TRBJ2-7	CASSLRLVSYEQYF	TGCGCCAGCAGCCTTAGACTGGTCTCCTACGAGCAGTACTTC
TRBV12-3/TRBV12-4	once	NA	TRBJ2-4	CASREEGGVSAKNIQYF	TGTGCCAGCAGGGAAGAGGGGGGGGTGTCAGCCAAAAACATTCAGTACTTC
TRBV20-1	many	NA	TRBJ2-2	CSASRAANTGELFF	TGCAGTGCTAGTAGGGCAGCGAACACCGGGGAGCTGTTTTTT
TRBV28	NA	NA	TRBJ2-2	CASNERMNTGELFF	TGTGCCAGCAATGAACGGATGAACACCGGGGAGCTGTTTTTT
TRBV29-1	many	NA	TRBJ1-1	CSVVMNTEAFF	TGCAGCGTTGTGATGAACACTGAAGCTTTCTTT
TRBV5-1	few	TRBD2	TRBJ2-3	CASRSSLAGGTDTQYF	TGCGCCAGCAGATCATCCCTAGCGGGGGGCACAGATACGCAGTATTTT
TRBV29-1	many	NA	TRBJ1-1	CSVEVVGMNTEAFF	TGCAGCGTTGAAGTTGTGGGGATGAACACTGAAGCTTTCTTT
TRBV10-3	NA	NA	TRBJ1-6	CAISEGDLNFYNSPLHF	TGTGCCATCAGTGAAGGGGACCTCAATTTCTATAATTCACCCCTCCACTTT
TRBV10-3	few	NA	TRBJ1-1	CAISGDPTEAFF	TGTGCCATCAGTGGGGATCCCACTGAAGCTTTCTTT